Below, 13 T cell receptor beta chains from the same sample are listed, as sequenced in a study of cytotoxic CD8 clonotypes in ibrutinib-treated CLL. The method was immunoSEQ multiplex PCR; TCRdb's version includes in-frame clones alone and lacks a portion of them. In the table there are about 68,000 clones, roughly nine tenths of which are singletons. The sequencing used PBMCs, collected after 12 months of ibrutinib treatment. Every receptor here comes from a human donor with chronic lymphocytic leukemia.

The genes are TRBV28 and TRBJ2-6; 9 bases are a match to TRBD1. This CDR3 region has 19 residues. The trim removed 6 bases at V and 4 bases at J, leaving 16 bases unmatched. Germline values: CDR1 MDHEN, CDR2 SYDVKM. For the CDR3, the DNA is TGTGCCAGCAGATTGGGAGGCGGGACAGGGCTTCCAGGGGCCAACGTCCTGACTTTC. This gives the protein CASRLGGGTGLPGANVLTF.

The chain uses TRBV6-5 and TRBJ2-1, with 9 bases aligning to TRBD2. V dropped 4 bases and J dropped 2; count of bases not matched to a gene: 6. Germline V CDR1 and CDR2: MNHEY, SVGAGI. CDR3 length: 16 residues. The CDR3 region has the DNA TGTGCCAGCAGTTTGTCGGGACTAGCCGCCTACAATGAGCAGTTCTTC. Amino acid sequence: CASSLSGLAAYNEQFF.

CDR3 bases: TGTGCCACCCAGAAACGTAGTGGGACCTCCTACGAGCAGTACTTC. This encodes CATQKRSGTSYEQYF. The V and J genes are TRBV27 and TRBJ2-7, with D perhaps matching TRBD1 or TRBD2 (5 bases each). Trimming cost V 10 bases and J 0 bases, with 19 bases left between them. The CDR3 has 15 amino acids. Germline V gene sequence: CDR1 MNHEY, CDR2 SMNVEV (reference sequence).

CDR3 region: CASSPPRAGTYEQYF. In DNA, the CDR3 is TGTGCCAGCAGCCCACCGAGGGCCGGCACCTACGAGCAGTACTTC. The chain is built from TRBV7-2 and TRBJ2-7, with D possibly being TRBD2 (5 bases). This CDR3 is 15 amino acids long. Trimming pared 5 bases from V and 2 bases from J, leaving 16 bases between. From germline, CDR1 is SGHTA and CDR2 FQGNSA. Filled out from reference TRBV7-2 and TRBJ2-7, the complete variable domain reads GAGVSQSPSNKVTEKGKDVELRCDPISGHTALYWYRQSLGQGLEFLIYFQGNSAPDKSGLPSDRFSAERTGGSVSTLTIQRTQQEDSAVYLCASSPPRAGTYEQYFGPGTRLTVT.

The rearrangement uses TRBV6-5 and TRBJ2-1; 8 nucleotides align to TRBD1. J gave up 12 bases and V 0 bases, and 13 bases lay outside the gene matches. In germline, CDR1 is MNHEY, CDR2 SVGAGI. The CDR3 consists of 16 residues. The DNA for the CDR3 is TGTGCCAGCAGTTACTCGTCGTCAGGGGGCCAGAGCGTGCAGTTCTTC. Protein sequence: CASSYSSSGGQSVQFF.

Points on this clone: At the DNA level, this CDR3 is encoded by other sequences in the same sample as well. This chain links TRBV6-1 with TRBJ2-5; 12 bases are a match to TRBD2. CDR1 and CDR2 (germline): MNHNS, SASEGT. V shed 2 bases, J shed 2 bases, and the junction held 0 bases outside the gene matches. The CDR3 consists of 15 residues. CDR3 sequence reads: CASSELAGGQETQYF. In DNA form, the CDR3 reads TGTGCCAGCAGTGAACTAGCGGGAGGGCAAGAGACCCAGTACTTC.

J is TRBJ2-1 and V is TRBV2; 7 positions agree with TRBD2. With 4 bases clipped from V and 8 bases from J, the junction kept 17 bases outside the gene matches. CDR1 is SNHLY and CDR2 is FYNNEI in the germline V gene. This CDR3 is built from 17 residues. The CDR3 spells CASSVLPVRTSSYEQFF. CDR3 nucleotide sequence: TGTGCCAGCAGTGTTCTTCCGGTTCGGACTAGTAGCTATGAGCAGTTCTTC.

This chain's CDR3 is CATSRFGSSRTGELFF. CDR3 nucleotide sequence: TGTGCCACCAGCAGGTTCGGATCCTCGCGGACCGGGGAGCTGTTTTTT. The chain uses TRBV15 and TRBJ2-2; D is uncertain. Germline CDR1 and CDR2: LNHNV and YYDKDF (reference sequence). CDR3 length: 16 amino acids. The V and J ends lost 3 bases and 5 bases respectively, with 16 bases between them.

The gene calls are TRBV7-6 and TRBJ2-1; 9 bases match TRBD1. Germline assignment: CDR1 SGHVS and CDR2 FNYEAQ. The CDR3 runs to 12 residues. V lost 5 bases to trimming and J lost 9 bases; unmatched junction nucleotides: 2. DNA for the CDR3: TGTGCCAGCAGCGGGACAGGGACTGAGCAGTTCTTC. Translation gives CASSGTGTEQFF.

J is TRBJ2-1 and V is TRBV19; maybe TRBD2 (5 bases). The CDR3 consists of 15 residues. Looked up from germline, CDR1 is LNHDA and CDR2 is SQIVND (reference sequence). V lost 3 bases and J lost 0, with 9 bases in between. The CDR3 bases are TGTGCCAGTAGTATTTTGGGGAGCTCCTACAATGAGCAGTTCTTC. Translating it yields CASSILGSSYNEQFF.

V gene TRBV6-6 combines with J gene TRBJ1-1; unclear D gene. The CDR3 is made up of 13 amino acids. Germline assignment: CDR1 MNHNY and CDR2 SVGAGI (reference sequence). CDR3 DNA: TGTGCTACCGCCAGGCAGGTGAACACTGAAGCTTTCTTT. Its protein is CATARQVNTEAFF.

V is TRBV27 and J is TRBJ2-7, with TRBD2 as a possible D gene (5 bases). The V end was cut by 5 bases, the J end by 2 bases, with 19 bases between. The CDR3 has 16 residues. Germline CDR1 reads MNHEY; CDR2 reads SMNVEV (reference sequence). CDR3 coding DNA: TGTGCCAGCAGTCCCGCCTCCAGCGGCCCCCCCTACGAGCAGTACTTC. It specifies CASSPASSGPPYEQYF.

This clone has a single count. V is TRBV11-2 and J is TRBJ1-3; a possible D gene is TRBD1 (6 bases). CDR1 is SGHAT, CDR2 FQNNGV, per germline. This CDR3 has 17 residues. The V and J ends lost 3 bases and 4 bases respectively, with 19 bases between them. In DNA form, the CDR3 reads TGTGCCAGCAGCTTGACCATTTTACAGGGAAGGGGAAACACCATATATTTT. The encoded protein is CASSLTILQGRGNTIYF.